The sequence of this T cell receptor (beta chain) was determined in a study of T-cell reconstitution after alpha-beta-depleted transplantation in children. Unique molecular identifiers were incorporated into the prepared TCRbeta library. A single record per CDR3 protein comes from TCRdb applying MiXCR to the PCR reads. The data contain about 580,000 distinct CDR3 sequences, over 25% of them singletons. Findings and limits, study-wide: In some patients, recipient T cells and intrathymic progenitors surviving conditioning explained high day-60 diversity. When one year had passed after transplant, most T-cell counts and diversity came from newly produced T cells. Reportedly, alpha-beta T cells present about two months post-transplant originated from several hundred expanded clones of graft origin.

Worth noting for this clonotype: Its antigen is not identified.

V was clipped by 3 bases and J by 2 bases, with 9 bases between them. Germline lookup yields CDR1 SGHRS and CDR2 YFSETQ. The CDR3 consists of 13 residues. The specimen comprised PBMCs, sampled before TCRalphabeta/CD19-depleted stem cell transplant. The clonotype comes from a boy under three years old with Wiskott-Aldrich syndrome, due to receive a stem cell transplant. The gene calls are TRBV5-1 and TRBJ2-7, with no clear D. The CDR3 sequence is CASSSNLAYEQYF. In DNA, the CDR3 is TGCGCCAGCAGCTCAAACCTAGCCTACGAGCAGTACTTC.